The 8 T cell receptor beta chains reported below all come from one sample, sequenced in a study of blood T cell repertoires in COVID-19 (dated by TCRdb to between 2020 and 2021). Library prep was done by the immunoSEQ multiplex PCR assay. As stored in TCRdb, this immuneACCESS dataset retains in-frame rearrangements with V and J assigned. A fraction of the clones does not appear; measured against another copy, unresolved V genes explain less than half of the discrepancy, and the remainder lacks a known reason. In all, the sample holds roughly 98,000 clones, and approximately 92% of those were seen once. In total, the top ten clones hold 6.3% of the sample. Sample: peripheral blood. These receptors were collected from an older woman with active COVID-19.

V usage is TRBV6-6 and J usage is TRBJ2-2; TRBD2 agrees at 10 bases. V lost 6 bases to trimming and J lost 5 bases; unmatched junction nucleotides: 3. The CDR3 has 14 residues. Germline lookup yields CDR1 MNHNY and CDR2 SVGAGI (reference sequence). In DNA form, the CDR3 reads TGTGCCAGCAGCAGAGCGGGGGGGACCGGGGAGCTGTTTTTT. This translates into CASSRAGGTGELFF.

CDR3 loop: CASSQGEQDYTEAFF. As DNA, the CDR3 is TGCGCCAGCAGCCAAGGAGAACAGGATTACACTGAAGCTTTCTTT. The V gene is TRBV4-3, the J gene TRBJ1-1; D is possibly TRBD1 (5 bases). Trimming stripped 1 base from V and 3 bases from J, with 12 bases between. In germline, CDR1 is LGHNA, CDR2 YSLEER. CDR3 length: 15 residues.

V usage is TRBV20-1 and J usage is TRBJ2-5; 7 bases line up with TRBD2. The V segment lost 6 bases and the J segment 3 bases; nucleotides outside the gene matches: 1. CDR3 length equals 11 residues. CDR1 is DFQATT, CDR2 SNEGSKA, per germline (reference sequence). The CDR3 DNA is TGCAGTGCCGCGGGGGAAGAGACCCAGTACTTC. Protein product: CSAAGEETQYF.

This clone was counted only a few times. This rearrangement joins TRBV19 to TRBJ2-3; 9 positions agree with TRBD2. Germline V CDR1 and CDR2: LNHDA, SQIVND (reference sequence). The trim removed 3 bases at V and 14 bases at J, leaving 12 bases unmatched. The CDR3 loop spans 14 amino acids. The CDR3 DNA sequence: TGTGCCAGTAGTATTGGGGCTAGCGGGAACCGCCGGTATTTT. It is translated as CASSIGASGNRRYF.

The rearrangement uses TRBV11-2 and TRBJ1-2; D call uncertain. V was clipped by 3 bases and J by 5 bases, with 10 bases between them. This CDR3 contains 13 residues. Germline loops: CDR1 SGHAT, CDR2 FQNNGV. CDR3 loop: CASSLDRGYGYTF. CDR3 in DNA: TGTGCCAGCAGCTTGGATCGAGGTTATGGCTACACCTTC.

V and J are TRBV27 and TRBJ2-7, with 8 bases aligning to TRBD1. The germline V gene encodes CDR1 MNHEY and CDR2 SMNVEV (reference sequence). The CDR3 consists of 15 residues. V lost 4 bases, J lost 3 bases, and 8 bases stayed unmatched. The CDR3 here is CASSYLGQGVYEQYF. CDR3 nucleotides: TGTGCCAGCAGTTACTTAGGACAGGGAGTCTACGAGCAGTACTTC.

The V gene is TRBV9, the J gene TRBJ2-1; perhaps TRBD1 as D (6 bases). Germline V CDR1 and CDR2: SGDLS, YYNGEE. V gave up 0 bases and J gave up 3 bases, with 10 bases separating them. The CDR3 has 15 amino acids. CDR3 in DNA: TGTGCCAGCAGCGTAGCGGCAGGGGACTACAATGAGCAGTTCTTC. Residues: CASSVAAGDYNEQFF.

This sequence joins TRBV5-1 and TRBJ1-1; a possible D gene is TRBD1 (6 bases). The CDR3 is 13 amino acids. Deletions cut 0 bases from V and 4 bases from J, with 7 bases between. Per the germline V gene, CDR1 is SGHRS and CDR2 is YFSETQ. The CDR3 nucleotides read TGCGCCAGCAGCTTGGTGACAGGCACTGAAGCTTTCTTT. Translating gives CASSLVTGTEAFF.